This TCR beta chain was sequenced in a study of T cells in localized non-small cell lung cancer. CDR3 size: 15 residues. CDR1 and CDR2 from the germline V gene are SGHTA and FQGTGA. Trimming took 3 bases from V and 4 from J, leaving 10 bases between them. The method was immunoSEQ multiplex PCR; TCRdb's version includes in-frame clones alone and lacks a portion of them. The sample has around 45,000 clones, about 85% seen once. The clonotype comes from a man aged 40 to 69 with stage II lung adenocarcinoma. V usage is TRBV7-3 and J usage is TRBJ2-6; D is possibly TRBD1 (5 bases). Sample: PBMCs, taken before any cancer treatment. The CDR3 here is CASSFTGAGANVLTF. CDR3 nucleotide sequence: TGTGCCAGCAGCTTTACAGGAGCCGGGGCCAACGTCCTGACTTTC.